This TCR beta chain is drawn from a study of blood T cell repertoires in COVID-19. The data were produced by immunoSEQ multiplex PCR, yet TCRdb's version contains in-frame clones alone and is incomplete. Among approximately 260,000 clones, around nine tenths were seen once, and the ten largest hold less than 2.5%. Germline-derived CDR1 and CDR2 are LGHNA and YNFKEQ. The CDR3 has 15 amino acids. V was pared by 1 base and J by 4 bases, with 5 bases of the junction left unmatched. The source of this sequence is a woman aged 18-29 years who had recovered from COVID-19. The J gene is TRBJ2-7, the V gene TRBV4-2; 9 bases line up with TRBD2. Sample: PBMCs or T cells enriched from blood (not recorded which). CDR3 region: CASSQGVAGAYEQYF. Written as DNA, the CDR3 is TGTGCCAGCAGCCAAGGGGTAGCGGGAGCGTACGAGCAGTACTTC.